The 26 T cell receptor beta chains reported below all come from one sample, sequenced in a study of blood T cells in healthy people across ages. Together with a sample-barcoded 5' primer, a J-beta primer mix was included in a second PCR lasting about 6 to 11 cycles. TCRdb recomputed calls from the 5' RACE reads with MiXCR, one row per CDR3 protein. The sample gives 1 million to 1.2 million distinct CDR3 sequences, approximately 38% of which show up once; over 10% is in the top ten. Sequenced sample: blood. The receptors were sampled from a young man in good health.

In this sample, this clonotype turned up a few times. The chain is built from TRBV27 and TRBJ1-1; tentative D call: TRBD1 (5 bases). V was pared by 0 bases and J by 2 bases, with 10 bases between. This CDR3 contains 15 residues. The germline CDR1 and CDR2 sequences are MNHEY and SMNVEV (reference sequence). CDR3: CASSLSGTINTEAFF. The CDR3 nucleotides are TGTGCCAGCAGTTTATCGGGGACGATAAACACTGAAGCTTTCTTT.

CDR3 nucleotides: TGTGCCAGCAGTTACTCTTCCCGCACCCTCAATCAGCCCCAGCATTTT. It is translated as CASSYSSRTLNQPQHF. V and J are TRBV6-5 and TRBJ1-5; no reliable D call. Trimming cost V 0 bases and J 3 bases, with 12 bases left between them. CDR1 is MNHEY and CDR2 is SVGAGI in the germline V gene. The CDR3 extends over 16 amino acids.

The chain has TRBV7-2 and TRBJ1-4; 7 positions match TRBD1. In germline, CDR1 is SGHTA, CDR2 FQGNSA. Trimming took 3 bases from V and 3 from J; bases not matched to a gene: 16. This CDR3 is built from 19 residues. This chain's CDR3 is CASSFLIVGFGQANEKLFF. The CDR3 DNA follows: TGTGCCAGCAGCTTTCTTATAGTCGGATTTGGACAGGCTAATGAAAAACTGTTTTTT.

This clonotype showed up just a few times. The chain employs TRBV6-6 and TRBJ2-7, with D tentatively TRBD2 (6 bases). Germline lookup yields CDR1 MNHNY and CDR2 SVGAGI (reference sequence). The CDR3 covers 15 residues. V was pared by 6 bases and J by 3 bases, with 18 bases between. The CDR3 region has the DNA TGTGCCAGCAGCCCGATCTTAGAGGAGGGCTACGAGCAGTACTTC. It codes for CASSPILEEGYEQYF.

Only a few counts were recorded for this clonotype. The rearrangement joins TRBV27 to TRBJ1-4, with a possible D match to TRBD1 (5 bases). The CDR3 sequence is 16 residues long. CDR1 is MNHEY, CDR2 SMNVEV, per germline (reference sequence). V lost 6 bases and J 2 bases, leaving 16 bases between the germline ends. The CDR3 region has the DNA TGTGCCAGCAGCCCGGCACCAGGGTACACTAATGAAAAACTGTTTTTT. Residues: CASSPAPGYTNEKLFF.

This clonotype was observed a handful of times. The V call is TRBV29-1, the J call TRBJ1-2; D is possibly TRBD1 (5 bases). V was shortened by 6 bases and J by 4 bases, with 9 bases between the two germline ends. Germline loops: CDR1 SQVTM, CDR2 ANQGSEA. The CDR3 runs to 11 residues. CDR3 nucleotides: TGCAGCGTCAGGGTGTCCTATGGCTACACCTTC. This codes for CSVRVSYGYTF.

There are a few counts of this clonotype. The chain links TRBV6-5 to TRBJ2-5; perhaps TRBD2 as D (5 bases). V was trimmed by 6 bases and J by 3 bases, leaving 17 bases between them. The CDR3 has 15 residues. Germline CDR1 is MNHEY and CDR2 is SVGAGI. CDR3 amino acids: CASSLSRKREETQYF. In DNA form, the CDR3 reads TGTGCCAGCAGCCTCTCCAGGAAGAGGGAAGAGACCCAGTACTTC.

This clonotype occurred once. This chain joins TRBV12-3 or TRBV12-4 and TRBJ2-2, with D unresolved. This CDR3 has 14 amino acids. V lost 8 bases to trimming and J lost 4 bases, with 14 bases between them. CDR3 bases: TGTGCCAGCGCACGGCGTTTGGGCACCGGGGAGCTGTTTTTT. This encodes CASARRLGTGELFF.

The rearrangement uses TRBV6-5 and TRBJ2-1; D is undetermined. Deletions cut 7 bases from V and 5 bases from J, with 6 bases between. The germline V gene encodes CDR1 MNHEY and CDR2 SVGAGI. The CDR3 length is 11 residues. The CDR3 sequence: CASKQNNEQFF. CDR3 sequence (DNA): TGTGCCAGCAAGCAGAACAATGAGCAGTTCTTC.

The gene calls are TRBV7-6 and TRBJ1-4, with 8 nucleotides matching TRBD1. V lost 6 bases to trimming and J lost 7 bases; unmatched junction nucleotides: 10. Germline-derived CDR1 and CDR2 are SGHVS and FNYEAQ. The CDR3 contains 15 residues. Here the CDR3 reads CASRSGTGISEKLFF. The DNA for the CDR3 is TGTGCCAGCAGATCCGGGACAGGAATAAGTGAAAAACTGTTTTTT.

J is TRBJ2-3 and V is TRBV5-1, with D uncertain. The CDR3 loop spans 18 amino acids. V gave up 5 bases and J gave up 0 bases, with 22 bases separating them. The V gene's germline CDR1 is SGHRS and CDR2 YFSETQ. The CDR3 protein is CASSEAPSSARSTDTQYF. CDR3 bases: TGCGCCAGCAGTGAGGCCCCGAGTTCCGCGCGTAGCACAGATACGCAGTATTTT.

As to this clonotype: A much more abundant neighbour one base away suggests this may be a read error. J is TRBJ2-3 and V is TRBV5-1; D not resolved. The CDR3 contains 17 residues. In germline, CDR1 is SGHRS, CDR2 YFSETQ. The CDR3 sequence is CASSFPPGRSQTDMQYF. Here the CDR3 DNA reads TGCGCCAGCAGCTTTCCCCCCGGACGGAGCCAAACAGATATGCAGTATTTT. Full variable domain (outside the CDR3, taken from reference TRBV5-1 and TRBJ2-3): KAGVTQTPRYLIKTRGQQVTLSCSPISGHRSVSWYQQTPGQGLQFLFEYFSETQRNKGNFPGRFSGRQFSNSRSEMNVSTLELGDSALYLCASSFPPGRSQTDMQYFGPGTRLTVL.

With regard to this clonotype: It may be a read error: a sequence one base away is much more abundant. The chain recombines TRBV12-3 or TRBV12-4 with TRBJ1-2, with 8 bases that match TRBD1. This CDR3 is built from 13 residues. CDR3 nucleotides: TGTGCCAGCATCGGACAGGGAATAATCGGCTACGCCTTC. Translated: CASIGQGIIGYAF.

The gene calls are TRBV6-6 and TRBJ2-5; D is unclear. The assigned J gene may be wrong: the sequence end matches TRBJ2-1 better. Germline lookup yields CDR1 MNHNY and CDR2 SVGAGI (reference sequence). This CDR3 contains 12 residues. The DNA of the CDR3 is TGTGCCAGCAGAGCGACTCAAGAGACCCAGTTCTTC. Its translation is CASRATQETQFF.

This clonotype was counted only a few times. The chain is built from TRBV4-1 and TRBJ2-1; TRBD1 might be the D (6 bases). Looked up from germline, CDR1 is MGHRA and CDR2 is YSYEKL. The CDR3 is made up of 12 amino acids. V gave up 2 bases and J gave up 9 bases, with 8 bases separating them. The CDR3 is CASSQQGSEQFF. DNA of the CDR3: TGCGCCAGCAGCCAACAGGGGAGTGAGCAGTTCTTC.

This chain links TRBV9 with TRBJ2-2; 9 nucleotides match TRBD2. In germline, CDR1 is SGDLS, CDR2 YYNGEE. The trim removed 3 bases at V and 3 bases at J, leaving 6 bases unmatched. The CDR3 has 16 amino acids. The CDR3 nucleotides read TGTGCCAGCAGCGCTAACCCTAGCGGGGACACCGGGGAGCTGTTTTTT. It specifies CASSANPSGDTGELFF.

The chain uses TRBV20-1 and TRBJ1-2; D may be TRBD1 (5 bases). Germline values: CDR1 DFQATT, CDR2 SNEGSKA (reference sequence). The CDR3 is 14 amino acids. V lost 5 bases and J lost 6, with 19 bases in between. This CDR3 reads CSAVAGREVNGYTF. The CDR3 nucleotides read TGCAGTGCTGTAGCGGGCAGGGAGGTCAATGGCTACACCTTC.

This clonotype has more than one count but fewer than ten. At one end, the junction sequence differs from germline, possibly due to a read error. This sequence joins TRBV5-1 and TRBJ1-5; no firm D call. The CDR3 consists of 14 residues. From germline, CDR1 is SGHRS and CDR2 YFSETQ. CDR3 region: CASSLDPSNQPQHF. The CDR3 region has the DNA TGTGCCAGCAGCTTAGATCCTAGCAATCAGCCCCAGCATTTT.

This clonotype was seen more than once but under ten times. The chain carries TRBV20-1 and TRBJ2-3; TRBD2 aligns across 7 bases. There are 13 residues in the CDR3. Per the germline V gene, CDR1 is DFQATT and CDR2 is SNEGSKA (reference sequence). For the CDR3, the DNA is TGCGGCCTCCCTAGCGGTAGCACAGATACGCAGTATTTT. Protein: CGLPSGSTDTQYF.

In this sample, this clonotype turned up a few times. The gene calls are TRBV2 and TRBJ1-2; D remains ambiguous. Germline V gene sequence: CDR1 SNHLY, CDR2 FYNNEI. V lost 6 bases, J lost 2 bases, and 16 bases lay in between. CDR3 size: 15 residues. CDR3 region: CASSPLQRTNYGYTF. CDR3 bases: TGTGCCAGCAGCCCCCTACAAAGAACCAACTATGGCTACACCTTC.

CDR3: CSVRDSNTGELFF. The CDR3 region has the DNA TGCAGCGTGAGGGACTCGAACACCGGGGAGCTGTTTTTT. V usage is TRBV29-1 and J usage is TRBJ2-2; maybe TRBD2 (6 bases). In germline, CDR1 is SQVTM, CDR2 ANQGSEA. This CDR3 has 13 amino acids. Trimming removed 6 bases from V and 0 bases from J, with 8 bases in between.

The CDR3, as DNA: TGTGCCAGCAGCAGGGCTTCCTACGAGCAGTACTTC. This translates into CASSRASYEQYF. This chain links TRBV6-2 or TRBV6-3 with TRBJ2-7, with TRBD1 as a possible D gene (5 bases). CDR3 length: 12 residues. Germline-derived CDR1 and CDR2 are MNHEY and SVGEGT. V lost 6 bases, J lost 1 base, and 7 bases lay in between.

This clonotype has only a few counts. The CDR3 nucleotides read TGTGCCATCACTGCTGACAATCTGGCTAACTATGGCTACACCTTC. As protein: CAITADNLANYGYTF. The rearrangement joins TRBV10-3 to TRBJ1-2; D gene unclear. The CDR3 loop spans 15 amino acids. The V and J ends lost 7 bases and 0 bases respectively, with 15 bases between them. Germline CDR1 reads ENHRY; CDR2 reads SYGVKD.

This clonotype was seen only a few times. The rearrangement links TRBV4-3 to TRBJ2-3; unclear D gene. The CDR3 consists of 15 residues. V lost 1 base to trimming and J lost 0 bases, with 8 bases between them. CDR1 is LGHNA and CDR2 is YSLEER in the germline V gene. CDR3 nucleotide sequence: TGCGCCAGCAGCCAAGGGACCCCGAGCACAGATACGCAGTATTTT. It is translated as CASSQGTPSTDTQYF.

About this clonotype: This sequence may be a read error, since a much larger clone differs from it by one base. V usage is TRBV7-2 and J usage is TRBJ1-2; 7 bases align to TRBD1. The CDR3 is 14 residues long. CDR1 SGHTA and CDR2 FQGNSA come from the germline V gene. CDR3 bases: TGTGCCAGCAGCTTCGACAGGGTTAACTATAGCTACACCTTC. Protein product: CASSFDRVNYSYTF.

There are a few counts of this clonotype. V and J are TRBV7-2 and TRBJ2-5; a weak D match, TRBD1 (6 bases). CDR1 SGHTA and CDR2 FQGNSA come from the germline V gene. Trimming pared 2 bases from V and 3 bases from J, leaving 16 bases between. This CDR3 is 16 amino acids long. This CDR3 is CASSLFGQRLKETQYF. CDR3 bases: TGTGCCAGCAGCTTATTCGGACAGAGACTAAAAGAGACCCAGTACTTC.